These 9 T cell receptor beta chains were all obtained from the same sample, sequenced in a study of cytomegalovirus exposure and HLA in healthy donors. Produced via immunoSEQ multiplex PCR; TCRdb's table is partial and in-frame only. The sample has roughly 100,000 clones; around 87% are singletons. Specimen: PBMCs. The receptors were gathered from a woman aged 18-29 years in good health and CMV-seropositive.

The chain joins TRBV5-1 to TRBJ1-1; perhaps TRBD1 as D (6 bases). Germline-derived CDR1 and CDR2 are SGHRS and YFSETQ. Trimming took 4 bases from V and 0 from J, leaving 7 bases between them. The CDR3 spans 13 residues. CDR3 coding DNA: TGCGCCAGCAGCGGGACAATGAACACTGAAGCTTTCTTT. Amino acids: CASSGTMNTEAFF.

Concerning this clone itself: In the same sample, other DNA sequences code for this CDR3. The J gene is TRBJ2-3, the V gene TRBV9; TRBD2 matches 10 bases. Looked up from germline, CDR1 is SGDLS and CDR2 is YYNGEE. V shed 3 bases, J shed 3 bases, and the junction held 1 base outside the gene matches. This CDR3 comprises 14 residues. CDR3 region: CASSASGRTDTQYF. Written as DNA, the CDR3 is TGTGCCAGCAGCGCTAGCGGGAGAACAGATACGCAGTATTTT.

The rearrangement joins TRBV19 to TRBJ1-5; no reliable D call. The germline gives CDR1 LNHDA, CDR2 SQIVND (reference sequence). Between the trimmed V and J ends, which lost 4 bases and 2 bases, there was a span of 3 bases. The CDR3 has 12 amino acids. Written as DNA, the CDR3 is TGTGCCAGTAGTACAGGCAATCAGCCCCAGCATTTT. Protein: CASSTGNQPQHF.

The V and J genes are TRBV19 and TRBJ1-1; D perhaps matches TRBD1 (6 bases). V was trimmed by 7 bases and J by 4 bases, leaving 13 bases between them. Germline V gene sequence: CDR1 LNHDA, CDR2 SQIVND (reference sequence). CDR3 length equals 13 residues. CDR3 in DNA: TGTGCCAGTAAAAGGGGGGGTAGCACTGAAGCTTTCTTT. Protein: CASKRGGSTEAFF.

This clone was seen once. The chain has TRBV28 and TRBJ2-1; 9 positions match TRBD2. V was pared by 0 bases and J by 2 bases, with 2 bases of the junction left unmatched. The CDR3 has 16 residues. Germline V gene sequence: CDR1 MDHEN, CDR2 SYDVKM. CDR3 coding DNA: TGTGCCAGCAGTTTATGGCTAGCGGGGACCTACAATGAGCAGTTCTTC. Encoded protein: CASSLWLAGTYNEQFF.

In nucleotides, the CDR3 is TGCGCCAGCAGCTTGGTGGTATCATCCGGGAGGGCCAACAATGAGCAGTTCTTC. Residues: CASSLVVSSGRANNEQFF. The rearrangement links TRBV5-1 to TRBJ2-1; 8 nucleotides match TRBD2. CDR1 is SGHRS, CDR2 YFSETQ, per germline. The CDR3 is made up of 18 amino acids. Germline trimming cut 0 bases from V and 5 bases from J; bases unmatched to any gene: 13.

This chain joins TRBV4-1 and TRBJ1-4; D not resolved. Germline CDR1 MGHRA, CDR2 YSYEKL. The V end was cut by 3 bases, the J end by 10 bases, with 9 bases between. The CDR3 length is 12 residues. The CDR3 spells CASSQEGGKLFF. The CDR3 DNA follows: TGCGCCAGCAGCCAGGAGGGTGGAAAACTGTTTTTT.

V usage is TRBV4-1 and J usage is TRBJ2-2; 8 positions agree with TRBD1. Germline V gives CDR1 MGHRA, CDR2 YSYEKL. The CDR3 spans 17 residues. V was pared by 1 base and J by 5 bases, with 9 bases of the junction left unmatched. The CDR3 DNA reads as TGCGCCAGCAGCCAAGTAGCAGGGGGCATCTTGACCGGGGAGCTGTTTTTT. Translation gives CASSQVAGGILTGELFF.

The V call is TRBV11-2, the J call TRBJ1-6; D is ambiguous. Germline loops: CDR1 SGHAT, CDR2 FQNNGV. Trimming took off 0 bases at V and 9 bases at J, with 6 bases between the two ends. The CDR3 is 13 amino acids. The CDR3 spells CASSLDRGSPLHF. The CDR3 DNA follows: TGTGCCAGCAGCTTAGATCGGGGTTCACCCCTCCACTTT.